The next 25 T cell receptor beta chains were all read from a single sample in a study of graft-versus-host responses after intestinal transplantation. Profiling relied on immunoSEQ multiplex PCR, and the TCRdb table lists in-frame clones only, not all of them. Among roughly 97,000 clones listed, 87% were seen once. Which antigens these TCRs recognize remains unknown. Sequenced here: unstimulated CD4+ T cells sorted from spleen or lymph node cells, sampled before intestinal transplant. The receptors were gathered from a human donor who received an intestinal transplant.

V gene TRBV19 combines with J gene TRBJ2-3, with D perhaps matching TRBD2 (6 bases). Germline values: CDR1 LNHDA, CDR2 SQIVND (reference sequence). The CDR3 contains 13 residues. The CDR3 DNA is TGTGCTACAGCGGGTTCTGTTATGGATACGCAGTATTTT. Protein: CATAGSVMDTQYF.

About this clone itself: Relative to the germline gene, one junction end is altered; a read error may explain this. V and J are TRBV4-1 and TRBJ2-1; possibly TRBD2 for D (5 bases). The CDR3 is 17 amino acids. CDR1 MGHRA and CDR2 YSYEKL come from the germline V gene. The CDR3 coding sequence is TGCGCCAGCAGGCAAGGACTTCCAATCACCCTGAACAATGAGCAGTTCTTC. Protein product: CASRQGLPITLNNEQFF.

CDR3 DNA: TGTGCCAGCAGCTCAAACAGGGGAAGGTCCTACGAGCAGTACTTC. It codes for CASSSNRGRSYEQYF. This chain uses TRBV7-9 with TRBJ2-7, with 7 nucleotides matching TRBD1. After removal of 4 bases from V and 1 base from J, the junction contained 7 bases not matched to a gene. Germline loops: CDR1 SEHNR, CDR2 FQNEAQ (reference sequence). The CDR3 extends over 15 amino acids.

The chain combines TRBV6-5 with TRBJ2-3; D is uncertain. V was trimmed by 5 bases and J by 8 bases, leaving 8 bases between them. The CDR3 consists of 11 residues. CDR1 and CDR2 (germline): MNHEY, SVGAGI. The CDR3 protein is CASSVEGTQYF. The CDR3, as DNA: TGTGCCAGCAGTGTGGAAGGTACGCAGTATTTT.

This clone is a singleton in its sample. Compared with germline, one end of the junction differs, possibly owing to a read error. The V and J genes are TRBV5-1 and TRBJ2-1, with TRBD2 identical over 9 bases. The CDR3 totals 15 residues. Germline CDR1 and CDR2: SGHRS and YFSETQ. The CDR3 region has the DNA TGCGCCCGCAGCGGCGGGGGGGGCGCCTACAATGAGCAGTTCTTC. Residues: CARSGGGGAYNEQFF.

A few counts support this clone. The chain employs TRBV6-5 and TRBJ2-3; D is unclear. The length of the CDR3 is 15 residues. Trimming removed 0 bases from V and 4 bases from J, with 11 bases in between. CDR1 is MNHEY and CDR2 is SVGAGI in the germline V gene. The CDR3 loop reads CASSYSSRPADTQYF. CDR3 bases: TGTGCCAGCAGTTACTCGTCTCGGCCGGCAGATACGCAGTATTTT.

This chain links TRBV2 with TRBJ2-5; 7 bases are a match to TRBD1. V dropped 6 bases and J dropped 3; count of bases not matched to a gene: 4. This CDR3 contains 13 residues. CDR1 and CDR2 from the germline V gene are SNHLY and FYNNEI. The CDR3 nucleotides read TGTGCCAGCAGCCGCGACAGGGAAGAGACCCAGTACTTC. Its translation: CASSRDREETQYF.

This clone turned up a few times. The chain is built from TRBV5-1 and TRBJ2-7; 7 nucleotides match TRBD2. V gave up 0 bases and J gave up 3 bases; unmatched junction bases: 6. This CDR3 region has 15 residues. CDR1 and CDR2 from the germline V gene are SGHRS and YFSETQ. The CDR3 sequence is CASSLAGGRGYEQYF. CDR3 nucleotide sequence: TGCGCCAGCAGCTTGGCGGGGGGACGGGGCTACGAGCAGTACTTC.

The rearrangement uses TRBV11-1 and TRBJ2-7; TRBD1 or TRBD2 may be the D gene (6 bases each). The CDR3 sequence is 15 residues long. Germline CDR1 reads SGHAT; CDR2 reads FQDESV (reference sequence). Trimming stripped 11 bases from V and 3 bases from J, with 23 bases between. Here the CDR3 DNA reads TGTGCCCCTAGTTCTCAGGGGAGGAAGATCTACGAGCAGTACTTC. This translates into CAPSSQGRKIYEQYF. Full variable domain (remainder filled in from reference TRBV11-1 and TRBJ2-7): EAEVAQSPRYKITEKSQAVAFWCDPISGHATLYWYRQILGQGPELLVQFQDESVVDDSQLPKDRFSAERLKGVDSTLKIQPAELGDSAMYLCAPSSQGRKIYEQYFGPGTRLTVT.

The chain combines TRBV28 with TRBJ2-5; 9 bases fit TRBD2. Germline-derived CDR1 and CDR2 are MDHEN and SYDVKM. The CDR3 has 16 residues. The V and J ends lost 6 bases and 7 bases, in that order; junction bases with no gene match: 15. CDR3 bases: TGTGCCAGCAGAAACTATCCGGGGACTAGCCATCGGACCCAGTACTTC. Translated: CASRNYPGTSHRTQYF.

This clone was seen once. This chain uses TRBV6-5 with TRBJ2-4; 7 nucleotides align to TRBD1. Germline assignment: CDR1 MNHEY and CDR2 SVGAGI. With V trimmed by 0 bases and J by 0 bases, 2 bases remained unmatched. The CDR3 consists of 16 residues. CDR3 amino acids: CASSYSGTVAKNIQYF. Written as DNA, the CDR3 is TGTGCCAGCAGTTACTCTGGGACAGTAGCCAAAAACATTCAGTACTTC.

V is TRBV10-1 and J is TRBJ2-1, with TRBD1 matching over 7 bases. The V gene end was trimmed by 3 bases and the J gene end by 0 bases; junction bases not matched to a gene: 2. The germline V gene encodes CDR1 WNHNN and CDR2 SYGVQD (reference sequence). The CDR3 runs to 15 residues. CDR3: CASSEGTDSYNEQFF. The CDR3 region has the DNA TGCGCCAGCAGTGAAGGGACAGACTCCTACAATGAGCAGTTCTTC.

V is TRBV11-2 and J is TRBJ2-3, with D perhaps TRBD2 (6 bases). Trimming stripped 4 bases from V and 7 bases from J, with 15 bases between. Germline lookup yields CDR1 SGHAT and CDR2 FQNNGV. The CDR3 is 14 residues long. The CDR3 sequence: CASSSSGGKYTQYF. The CDR3 nucleotides read TGTGCCAGCAGCTCTAGTGGCGGGAAGTATACGCAGTATTTT. Together with reference TRBV11-2 and TRBJ2-3, the CDR3 gives the full variable domain: EAGVAQSPRYKIIEKRQSVAFWCNPISGHATLYWYQQILGQGPKLLIQFQNNGVVDDSQLPKDRFSAERLKGVDSTLKIQPAKLEDSAVYLCASSSSGGKYTQYFGPGTRLTVL.

V usage is TRBV5-6 and J usage is TRBJ2-1; D not certain. Germline assignment: CDR1 SGHDT and CDR2 YYEEEE. This CDR3 spans 17 amino acids. Trimming took off 0 bases at V and 5 bases at J, with 18 bases between the two ends. The CDR3 DNA sequence: TGTGCCAGCAGCTTGGCCCCCGCCGCTTTCCTCCACAATGAGCAGTTCTTC. This codes for CASSLAPAAFLHNEQFF.

This chain links TRBV10-1 with TRBJ1-1; 8 bases line up with TRBD1. The length of the CDR3 is 14 residues. Trimming cost V 6 bases and J 6 bases; bases outside gene matches: 9. Per the germline V gene, CDR1 is WNHNN and CDR2 is SYGVQD (reference sequence). CDR3 coding DNA: TGCGCCAGCAGCCCAACCGGGACAGGACCTGAAGCTTTCTTT. Encoded protein: CASSPTGTGPEAFF.

CDR3 in amino acids: CASSARDIWFF. CDR3 sequence (DNA): TGTGCCAGCAGTGCCCGGGACATTTGGTTCTTC. The rearrangement joins TRBV6-1 to TRBJ2-1; possibly TRBD1 for D (6 bases). Germline CDR1 is MNHNS and CDR2 is SASEGT. The V end lost 4 bases, the J end lost 15 bases, and 13 bases lay between the germline ends. The CDR3 has 11 amino acids.

This clone was observed once. CDR3 nucleotide sequence: TGTGCCAGCAGCTCCGGGACTAGCGGGGCATGGGGCAATGAGCAGTTCTTC. This codes for CASSSGTSGAWGNEQFF. V gene TRBV5-4 combines with J gene TRBJ2-1; 13 bases match TRBD2. Unmatched junction bases numbered 9, after V lost 3 bases and J lost 6 bases. The V gene's germline CDR1 is SGHNT and CDR2 YYREEE (reference sequence). The CDR3 runs to 17 residues.

The gene calls are TRBV6-6 and TRBJ2-3, with no clear D. Germline CDR1 and CDR2: MNHNY and SVGAGI (reference sequence). This CDR3 has 14 amino acids. V gave up 6 bases and J gave up 5 bases, with 15 bases separating them. The CDR3 reads CASSKQTSGDTQYF. The CDR3 nucleotides are TGTGCCAGCAGCAAGCAAACCTCGGGAGATACGCAGTATTTT.

The V gene is TRBV5-4, the J gene TRBJ2-3; TRBD2 matches 9 bases. Germline trimming cut 4 bases from V and 2 bases from J; bases unmatched to any gene: 11. The CDR3 runs 17 residues. Per the germline V gene, CDR1 is SGHNT and CDR2 is YYREEE (reference sequence). The CDR3 region is CASSDWARGGYTDTQYF. The CDR3 DNA reads as TGTGCCAGCAGCGACTGGGCGCGGGGGGGGTACACAGATACGCAGTATTTT.

V gene TRBV10-3 combines with J gene TRBJ1-2; possibly TRBD1 for D (5 bases). Germline CDR1 ENHRY, CDR2 SYGVKD. The V gene lost 0 bases and the J gene lost 0 bases, with 8 bases spanning the gap. This CDR3 is built from 15 residues. CDR3 region: CAISESTEPNYGYTF. The CDR3, as DNA: TGTGCCATCAGTGAGTCGACAGAACCTAACTATGGCTACACCTTC.

This clone appeared a single time. The J gene is TRBJ1-5, the V gene TRBV6-6; 9 bases are shared with TRBD1. V lost 6 bases, J lost 7 bases, and 7 bases stayed unmatched. Looked up from germline, CDR1 is MNHNY and CDR2 is SVGAGI (reference sequence). The CDR3 covers 14 residues. This CDR3 reads CASSRTGGIQPQHF. The DNA of the CDR3 is TGTGCCAGCAGCCGTACAGGGGGCATCCAGCCCCAGCATTTT.

The chain has TRBV5-4 and TRBJ2-3, with D hard to call. V lost 4 bases and J lost 4, with 19 bases in between. This CDR3 region has 16 residues. The germline CDR1 and CDR2 sequences are SGHNT and YYREEE (reference sequence). CDR3 nucleotides: TGTGCCAGCAGCCGGACGGGCTCTCCAGTCGCAGATACGCAGTATTTT. Protein sequence: CASSRTGSPVADTQYF.

In DNA form, the CDR3 reads TGTGCCAGCAGTTACTCGAACTCTGGAAACACCATATATTTT. It translates to CASSYSNSGNTIYF. The chain carries TRBV6-5 and TRBJ1-3; the D is unclear. CDR3 length equals 14 residues. Between the trimmed V and J ends, which lost 0 bases and 0 bases, there was a span of 3 bases. Germline V gene data show CDR1 as MNHEY and CDR2 as SVGAGI.

The gene calls are TRBV9 and TRBJ2-3; 10 bases fit TRBD2. J was trimmed by 5 bases and V by 0 bases; bases with no gene match: 9. The CDR3 spans 17 residues. Germline V gene sequence: CDR1 SGDLS, CDR2 YYNGEE. CDR3 protein: CASSVVPAGGRGDTQYF. CDR3 nucleotides: TGTGCCAGCAGCGTAGTTCCAGCGGGAGGGAGGGGAGATACGCAGTATTTT.

The table lists this clone with a few counts. The genes are TRBV6-1 and TRBJ2-7, with no clear D. The CDR3 has 15 amino acids. Germline V gene sequence: CDR1 MNHNS, CDR2 SASEGT. The V end was cut by 2 bases, the J end by 3 bases, with 14 bases between. The CDR3 reads CASSENGYGNYEQYF. DNA of the CDR3: TGTGCCAGCAGTGAAAATGGGTACGGAAACTACGAGCAGTACTTC.